This section outlines one T cell receptor beta chain sequence together with its context. This clonotype was detected many times. Its antigen is unknown. Base qualities were left out, and no much larger clone turns up one base away. The data derive from a study of breast tumors, draining lymph nodes, adjacent tissues (dated by TCRdb to about 2016). About the full investigation: In breast cancer patients, the study compared the TCR beta repertoires of tumor, adjacent nontumor tissue and axillary lymph nodes. In human breast cancer, the study set out to evaluate how tumor, surrounding tissue and draining lymph node repertoires relate to one another and whether T cells may move between these sites.

What the work shows at the level of the full study, not this receptor alone: Tumors showed preferential V and J gene usage, and their T-cell repertoire diversity fell below that of lymph nodes yet above that of nontumor tissue. The data were considered consistent with the idea that most tumor T cells come from the lymph node and then expand in tumor tissue. Tumor and nontumor tissue repertoires were found to be significantly more similar in luminal-like than in basal-like breast cancer. Rather than being directly demonstrated, the conclusion that tumor T cells originate in lymph nodes was presented as consistent with a hypothesis.

The germline V and J ends show losses of 0 bases and 16 bases respectively, and no gene match explains 9 bases of the junction. The germline V gene (reference sequence) specifies LGHDT as CDR1 and YNNKEL as CDR2. The CDR3 spans 14 residues, from the cysteine through the phenylalanine. The retained sequence is limited to the CDR3, 42 bases, with the frame set at the first base. The lymph node samples were taken from the axillary draining lymph nodes of breast cancer patients. TCRdb shows the sequencer as Illumina HiSeq 2000. Multiplex PCR amplification was used to build the TCR beta chain libraries. The amplified TCR beta chain products were analyzed by high-throughput sequencing. Through fastp at Q25 and MiXCR, TCRdb rebuilt clones from the public reads, retaining in-frame beta chains. Each entry is one CDR3 protein sequence, shown with its most common DNA and genes. The sample data list about 270,000 distinct CDR3 sequences, and around 31% of these were observed just once. Around 1% of the sample goes to the ten largest clones.

The sample taken for sequencing was axillary lymph node tissue. The rearrangement joined TRBV3-1 to TRBJ1-6; TRBD1 matches 7 bases in the middle. The sequence derives from a female donor with breast cancer. Some clones in this sample may be carry-over from other donors' samples. Read as DNA, the sequence is TGTGCCAGCAGCCAAGATCGGGACAGAGGGCCGCTCCACTTT. Its protein is CASSQDRDRGPLHF.